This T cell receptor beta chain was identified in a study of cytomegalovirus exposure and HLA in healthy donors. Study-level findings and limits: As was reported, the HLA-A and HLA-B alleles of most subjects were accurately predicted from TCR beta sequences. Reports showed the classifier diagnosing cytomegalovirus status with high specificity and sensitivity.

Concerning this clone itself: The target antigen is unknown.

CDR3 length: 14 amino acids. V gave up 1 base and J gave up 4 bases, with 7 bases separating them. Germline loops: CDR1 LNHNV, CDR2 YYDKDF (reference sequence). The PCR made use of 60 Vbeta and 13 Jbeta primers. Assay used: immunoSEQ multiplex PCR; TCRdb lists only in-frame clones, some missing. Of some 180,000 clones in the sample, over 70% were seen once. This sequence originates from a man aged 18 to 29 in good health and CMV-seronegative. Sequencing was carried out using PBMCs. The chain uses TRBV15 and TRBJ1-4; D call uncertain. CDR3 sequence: CATSRVSFNEKLFF. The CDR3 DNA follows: TGTGCCACCAGCAGAGTCAGTTTTAATGAAAAACTGTTTTTT.